A single sample gave rise to the 23 T cell receptor beta chains below, sequenced in a study of T cells after yellow fever vaccination. TCRdb fed the 5' RACE reads into MiXCR, producing one record per CDR3 protein. There are 400,000 or so distinct CDR3 sequences in the sample; around 6.4% occur only once, and approximately 15% lies in the top ten. The specimen was PBMCs, collected 5 days after the yellow fever booster vaccination. The receptor set was obtained from a young man who received the YFV17D yellow fever vaccine.

The gene calls are TRBV28 and TRBJ2-5; no reliable D call. Germline CDR1 MDHEN, CDR2 SYDVKM. Trimming took off 4 bases at V and 6 bases at J, with 12 bases between the two ends. The CDR3 has 13 amino acids. The CDR3 region is CASSSRTPKTQYF. In DNA form, the CDR3 reads TGTGCCAGCAGTTCCCGGACCCCCAAGACCCAGTACTTC.

This clonotype showed up many times. The rearrangement links TRBV7-3 to TRBJ2-5; 8 bases are a match to TRBD2. The CDR3 is 16 amino acids. The ends lost 5 bases at V and 4 bases at J; junction bases unmatched: 12. The germline CDR1 and CDR2 sequences are SGHTA and FQGTGA. This CDR3 is CASSPRGSGITETQYF. As DNA, the CDR3 is TGTGCCAGCAGCCCTCGAGGTAGCGGGATTACAGAGACCCAGTACTTC.

This clonotype was detected a few times. This chain joins TRBV6-6 and TRBJ1-6; maybe TRBD1 (5 bases). Germline V lookup: CDR1 MNHNY, CDR2 SVGAGI (reference sequence). The CDR3 spans 13 residues. The V and J ends lost 5 bases and 9 bases respectively, with 11 bases between them. The CDR3 here is CASSEMRGSPLHF. The CDR3 nucleotides are TGTGCCAGCAGTGAGATGAGGGGTTCACCCCTCCACTTT.

This clonotype has at least ten counts. This CDR3 is CASSSSLRTDTQYF. CDR3 nucleotide sequence: TGTGCCAGCAGCTCTAGCCTCCGAACAGATACGCAGTATTTT. This chain connects TRBV7-2 to TRBJ2-3; D possibly corresponds to TRBD2 (5 bases). The CDR3 is made up of 14 amino acids. Germline V gives CDR1 SGHTA, CDR2 FQGNSA. V lost 4 bases, J lost 3 bases, and 11 bases lay in between.

V usage is TRBV5-1 and J usage is TRBJ2-3; perhaps TRBD2 as D (5 bases). CDR1 is SGHRS, CDR2 YFSETQ, per germline. V was trimmed by 2 bases and J by 9 bases, leaving 19 bases between them. The CDR3 totals 15 residues. The DNA for the CDR3 is TGCGCCAGCAGCTTCGATTTTCTGGACTCAAGAACGCAGTATTTT. Translated: CASSFDFLDSRTQYF.

This clonotype was seen more than once but under ten times. This chain uses TRBV20-1 with TRBJ2-1; 11 bases align to TRBD2. In germline, CDR1 is DFQATT, CDR2 SNEGSKA (reference sequence). The CDR3 runs 15 residues. The ends lost 2 bases at V and 5 bases at J; junction bases unmatched: 5. CDR3 nucleotides: TGCAGTGCTAGACAGACTAGCGGGGCGAACAATGAGCAGTTCTTC. This sequence encodes CSARQTSGANNEQFF.

This clonotype has ten or more counts. The genes are TRBV20-1 and TRBJ2-7; tentatively, D is TRBD1 or TRBD2 (6 bases each). Trimming left V 2 bases short and J 5 bases short, with 19 bases between. CDR1 is DFQATT, CDR2 SNEGSKA, per germline (reference sequence). The CDR3 loop spans 15 amino acids. DNA of the CDR3: TGCAGTGCTAGAAGCTCCAAAAGGGGGGTCGACGAGCAGTACTTC. It is translated as CSARSSKRGVDEQYF.

This clonotype turned up a few times. J is TRBJ1-5 and V is TRBV20-1; D might be TRBD1 (6 bases). There are 13 residues in the CDR3. Trimming pared 1 base from V and 3 bases from J, leaving 7 bases between. CDR1 and CDR2 from the germline V gene are DFQATT and SNEGSKA (reference sequence). The CDR3 reads CSARGQVNQPQHF. CDR3 coding DNA: TGCAGTGCTAGAGGACAGGTCAATCAGCCCCAGCATTTT.

The chain combines TRBV5-1 with TRBJ2-1, with a possible D match to TRBD1 (5 bases). This CDR3 has 13 amino acids. Deletions cut 4 bases from V and 7 bases from J, with 12 bases between. CDR1 and CDR2 (germline): SGHRS, YFSETQ. The DNA of the CDR3 is TGCGCCAGCAGCACCCAGGGTACGAATGAGCAGTTCTTC. Its translation is CASSTQGTNEQFF.

This chain links TRBV20-1 with TRBJ1-5; 9 nucleotides agree with TRBD1. Germline V gene sequence: CDR1 DFQATT, CDR2 SNEGSKA (reference sequence). The CDR3 runs 15 residues. V trimming: 3 bases; J trimming: 4 bases; junction bases outside the gene matches: 7. The CDR3 here is CSASSPGTGNQPQHF. CDR3 sequence (DNA): TGCAGTGCTAGTTCCCCGGGGACAGGGAATCAGCCCCAGCATTTT.

In this sample, this clonotype turned up many times. The CDR3 DNA reads as TGCAGCGCAATGCTTTTAGCCAAAAACATTCAGTACTTC. Residues: CSAMLLAKNIQYF. The chain carries TRBV29-1 and TRBJ2-4; D is unclear. Trimming pared 7 bases from V and 0 bases from J, leaving 10 bases between. Germline loops: CDR1 SQVTM, CDR2 ANQGSEA. The CDR3 totals 13 residues.

This clonotype came up many times. This chain links TRBV5-1 with TRBJ2-2, with D perhaps TRBD1 or TRBD2 (5 bases each). Germline lookup yields CDR1 SGHRS and CDR2 YFSETQ. Trimming pared 4 bases from V and 2 bases from J, leaving 15 bases between. CDR3 length equals 16 residues. CDR3 amino acids: CASSPPGTENTGELFF. The CDR3, as DNA: TGCGCCAGCAGCCCCCCCGGGACGGAAAACACCGGGGAGCTGTTTTTT. The whole variable domain, remainder taken from reference TRBV5-1 and TRBJ2-2, is KAGVTQTPRYLIKTRGQQVTLSCSPISGHRSVSWYQQTPGQGLQFLFEYFSETQRNKGNFPGRFSGRQFSNSRSEMNVSTLELGDSALYLCASSPPGTENTGELFFGEGSRLTVL.

This clonotype was counted only a few times. V usage is TRBV4-3 and J usage is TRBJ1-5, with no clear D. The CDR3 runs to 15 residues. V was shortened by 0 bases and J by 2 bases, with 8 bases between the two germline ends. CDR1 and CDR2 (germline): LGHNA, YSLEER. CDR3 loop: CASSQDTLGNQPQHF. Here the CDR3 DNA reads TGCGCCAGCAGCCAAGATACCCTGGGCAATCAGCCCCAGCATTTT.

As to this clonotype: This sequence may be a read error, since a much larger clone differs from it by one base. The chain uses TRBV5-1 and TRBJ2-7; 10 bases line up with TRBD1. The V segment lost 7 bases and the J segment 2 bases; nucleotides outside the gene matches: 9. Looked up from germline, CDR1 is SGHRS and CDR2 is YFSETQ. The CDR3 has 15 amino acids. The CDR3 region has the DNA TGCGCCAGCGGGCTATTAGGACAGGGGGCCTACGAGCAGTACTTC. Amino acids: CASGLLGQGAYEQYF.

This chain joins TRBV6-2 or TRBV6-3 and TRBJ2-7; 8 nucleotides agree with TRBD2. J was trimmed by 3 bases and V by 6 bases; bases with no gene match: 13. The CDR3 loop spans 16 amino acids. Germline-derived CDR1 and CDR2 are MNHEY and SVGEGT. The CDR3 reads CASSRPGTRGYYEQYF. The DNA for the CDR3 is TGTGCCAGCAGCCGACCTGGGACTAGGGGGTACTACGAGCAGTACTTC.

The chain combines TRBV14 with TRBJ2-7, with D uncertain. V dropped 4 bases and J dropped 5 bases, with 15 bases sitting between them. This CDR3 is 14 amino acids long. Per germline, CDR1 SGHDN and CDR2 FVKESK. In DNA, the CDR3 is TGTGCCAGCAGCCTGAGGCGGCCTATTGACGAGCAGTACTTC. Encoded protein: CASSLRRPIDEQYF.

In its sample, this clonotype was seen a few times. The chain joins TRBV20-1 to TRBJ1-1; 7 positions match TRBD1. The CDR3 totals 16 residues. V lost 5 bases to trimming and J lost 0 bases; unmatched junction nucleotides: 12. Germline CDR1 is DFQATT and CDR2 is SNEGSKA (reference sequence). The CDR3 region is CSAPRGGGGMNTEAFF. Here the CDR3 DNA reads TGCAGTGCTCCCCGAGGGGGCGGAGGGATGAACACTGAAGCTTTCTTT.

This rearrangement joins TRBV24-1 to TRBJ1-5, with 7 bases matching TRBD1. Germline CDR1 is KGHDR and CDR2 is SFDVKD. J gave up 5 bases and V 4 bases, and 7 bases lay outside the gene matches. The CDR3 length is 15 residues. The CDR3 DNA is TGTGCCACCAGTGACACAGGGGACGGTGATCAGCCCCAGCATTTT. The encoded protein is CATSDTGDGDQPQHF.

This clonotype was observed at least ten times. This rearrangement joins TRBV7-9 to TRBJ1-1, with a tentative D call TRBD1 (5 bases). The CDR3 runs to 13 residues. Trimming pared 6 bases from V and 4 bases from J, leaving 12 bases between. Germline V gene sequence: CDR1 SEHNR, CDR2 FQNEAQ (reference sequence). CDR3 in DNA: TGTGCCAGCAGAGCCGGGGCGGGCACTGAAGCTTTCTTT. Amino acids: CASRAGAGTEAFF.

This clonotype was counted at least ten times. The CDR3 nucleotides are TGCAGCGTTGAGTTCGGGACAGGGGAGACCCAGTACTTC. Translating it yields CSVEFGTGETQYF. This sequence joins TRBV29-1 and TRBJ2-5; TRBD1 matches at 9 bases. This CDR3 comprises 13 residues. The V segment lost 3 bases and the J segment 5 bases; nucleotides outside the gene matches: 4. Germline V gene sequence: CDR1 SQVTM, CDR2 ANQGSEA.

The chain couples TRBV7-2 to TRBJ2-7; 13 bases align to TRBD2. This CDR3 has 17 residues. CDR1 and CDR2 (germline): SGHTA, FQGNSA. Trimming took 0 bases from V and 5 from J; bases not matched to a gene: 7. This chain's CDR3 is CASSLAVRLAGGDEQYF. CDR3 in DNA: TGTGCCAGCAGCTTAGCGGTCCGACTAGCGGGAGGCGACGAGCAGTACTTC.

Ten or more counts support this clonotype. The J gene is TRBJ1-1, the V gene TRBV19; D uncertain. Germline V CDR1 and CDR2: LNHDA, SQIVND (reference sequence). This CDR3 comprises 13 residues. V was shortened by 3 bases and J by 2 bases, with 7 bases between the two germline ends. In DNA, the CDR3 is TGTGCCAGTAGTATCGGCCGAAACACTGAAGCTTTCTTT. Residues: CASSIGRNTEAFF.

The chain employs TRBV12-3 or TRBV12-4 and TRBJ1-2, with TRBD1 identical over 9 bases. The V segment lost 10 bases and the J segment 5 bases; nucleotides outside the gene matches: 8. CDR3 length equals 13 residues. The CDR3 DNA sequence: TGTGCCACCCGGACAGGGGAAATGTATGGCTACACCTTC. Translated: CATRTGEMYGYTF.